The 17 T cell receptor beta chains given below trace back to one sample, sequenced in a study of human T cells and chemical hapten exposure. TCRdb reprocessed the RACE reads with MiXCR, giving one entry per CDR3 protein. The data hold a few hundred thousand distinct CDR3 sequences, with more than 4.5% observed a single time. Time point in this sample: patch test 1, 2 weeks after DPC sensitization. Treatment in this sample: therapeutic diphenylcyclopropenone sensitization with weekly scalp DPC. The sample was whole blood, taken in connection with sensitization to the hapten diphenylcyclopropenone (DPC). The source is a woman between 50 and 59 years old with alopecia areata. Some clones in this sample may be carry-over from other donors' samples.

The chain couples TRBV2 to TRBJ2-2; no firm D call. The ends were cut back, 6 bases at V and 9 bases at J, with 8 bases in the middle. CDR1 SNHLY and CDR2 FYNNEI come from the germline V gene. The CDR3 consists of 11 residues. The chain's CDR3 is CASRDGRELFF. CDR3 sequence (DNA): TGTGCCAGCAGGGACGGCAGGGAGCTGTTTTTT. The variable domain in full, with the rest retrieved from reference TRBV2 and TRBJ2-2, is EPEVTQTPSHQVTQMGQEVILRCVPISNHLYFYWYRQILGQKVEFLVSFYNNEISEKSEIFDDQFSVERPDGSNFTLKIRSTKLEDSAMYFCASRDGRELFFGEGSRLTVL.

The rearrangement joins TRBV3-1 to TRBJ2-7; no reliable D call. CDR3 size: 13 residues. Germline CDR1 is LGHDT and CDR2 is YNNKEL (reference sequence). Deletions cut 1 base from V and 2 bases from J, with 6 bases between. The CDR3 protein is CASSQAGPYEQYF. CDR3 nucleotide sequence: TGTGCCAGCAGCCAAGCCGGGCCCTACGAGCAGTACTTC.

Ten or more counts support this clonotype. V and J are TRBV6-1 and TRBJ1-1; a weak D match, TRBD1 (5 bases). With 6 bases removed from V and 0 bases from J, the gap between germline ends came to 11 bases. The CDR3 covers 14 residues. Germline V gives CDR1 MNHNS, CDR2 SASEGT. CDR3 protein: CASRKDSMNTEAFF. CDR3 nucleotide sequence: TGTGCCAGCAGGAAAGACAGCATGAACACTGAAGCTTTCTTT.

This clonotype was counted at least ten times. This chain joins TRBV11-2 and TRBJ2-5; 8 nucleotides match TRBD2. The CDR3 is made up of 16 amino acids. Germline CDR1 SGHAT, CDR2 FQNNGV. The ends lost 4 bases at V and 2 bases at J; junction bases unmatched: 9. This CDR3 is CASSSGLDGRQETQYF. The CDR3 bases are TGTGCCAGCAGCTCGGGACTAGATGGTAGGCAAGAGACCCAGTACTTC.

CDR3 sequence: CASSYSLVGATNEKLFF. The CDR3, as DNA: TGTGCCAGCAGTTACTCCCTAGTGGGTGCAACTAATGAAAAACTGTTTTTT. V usage is TRBV6-6 and J usage is TRBJ1-4; D ambiguous. The CDR3 spans 17 residues. Germline V lookup: CDR1 MNHNY, CDR2 SVGAGI (reference sequence). V lost 0 bases to trimming and J lost 0 bases, with 11 bases between them.

The genes are TRBV12-3 or TRBV12-4 and TRBJ2-7, with 8 bases lining up with TRBD2. The CDR3 consists of 14 residues. The junction had 8 bases not matched to a gene; V was cut back by 7 bases and J by 3 bases. The CDR3 reads CASTRAGGYYEQYF. CDR3 nucleotide sequence: TGTGCCAGCACGAGGGCGGGAGGCTACTACGAGCAGTACTTC.

This clonotype was observed at least ten times. The chain links TRBV29-1 to TRBJ1-4, with D hard to call. Trimming took 8 bases from V and 13 from J, leaving 17 bases between them. The CDR3 has 11 residues. The germline V gene has CDR1 SQVTM and CDR2 ANQGSEA. The DNA of the CDR3 is TGCAGCACTGCGACCGCGTCAGGACTGTTTTTT. Translated: CSTATASGLFF.

This clonotype occurred many times. The chain is built from TRBV5-1 and TRBJ2-1; D possibly corresponds to TRBD1 (6 bases). The CDR3 is 18 amino acids. Per germline, CDR1 SGHRS and CDR2 YFSETQ. Trimming pared 4 bases from V and 8 bases from J, leaving 28 bases between. This CDR3 reads CASSSPITGTPYLHEQFF. The CDR3 DNA reads TGCGCCAGCAGCAGTCCGATTACAGGGACCCCATACCTCCATGAGCAGTTCTTC.

The chain joins TRBV15 to TRBJ1-5, with D tentatively TRBD1 (5 bases). The CDR3 totals 14 residues. The germline CDR1 and CDR2 sequences are LNHNV and YYDKDF (reference sequence). Trimming removed 8 bases at V and 0 bases at J, with 11 bases between. CDR3 region: CATAEGASNQPQHF. CDR3 in DNA: TGTGCCACCGCAGAAGGGGCTAGCAATCAGCCCCAGCATTTT. Complete variable domain (other parts from reference TRBV15 and TRBJ1-5): DAMVIQNPRYQVTQFGKPVTLSCSQTLNHNVMYWYQQKSSQAPKLLFHYYDKDFNNEADTPDNFQSRRPNTSFCFLDIRSPGLGDTAMYLCATAEGASNQPQHFGDGTRLSIL.

This clonotype was counted many times. The CDR3 is CSVAGVRGYTF. In DNA form, the CDR3 reads TGCAGCGTGGCAGGGGTTCGAGGCTACACCTTC. J is TRBJ1-2 and V is TRBV29-1; maybe TRBD1 (6 bases). Trimming removed 6 bases at V and 8 bases at J, with 13 bases between. The CDR3 is 11 amino acids. Germline CDR1 and CDR2: SQVTM and ANQGSEA.

This clonotype was counted at least ten times. This chain joins TRBV29-1 and TRBJ1-1; D is undetermined. The CDR3 is 12 amino acids. Trimming stripped 7 bases from V and 4 bases from J, with 13 bases between. Germline lookup yields CDR1 SQVTM and CDR2 ANQGSEA. As DNA, the CDR3 is TGCAGCGGAGTAAGACTGCCCACTGAAGCTTTCTTT. Residues: CSGVRLPTEAFF.

The chain combines TRBV2 with TRBJ2-1; 11 nucleotides match TRBD1. The CDR3 loop spans 17 amino acids. V shed 10 bases, J shed 0 bases, and the junction held 11 bases outside the gene matches. Per the germline V gene, CDR1 is SNHLY and CDR2 is FYNNEI. DNA of the CDR3: TGTGCCAACCGAGGGACAGGGGGGACCAACTCCTACAATGAGCAGTTCTTC. As protein: CANRGTGGTNSYNEQFF.

This clonotype has just a few counts. V usage is TRBV12-3 or TRBV12-4 and J usage is TRBJ1-6; D remains unclear. V gave up 6 bases and J gave up 7 bases, with 13 bases separating them. CDR3 length: 14 residues. CDR3 sequence (DNA): TGTGCCAGCAGCCCCGGAGGGAGGAATTCACCCCTCCACTTT. It yields the protein CASSPGGRNSPLHF.

This clonotype has more than one count but fewer than ten. The chain combines TRBV5-1 with TRBJ2-1; 12 nucleotides match TRBD2. The CDR3 totals 15 residues. CDR1 and CDR2 (germline): SGHRS, YFSETQ. V dropped 1 base and J dropped 6; count of bases not matched to a gene: 2. The CDR3 sequence is CASSLSLAGGNEQFF. DNA for the CDR3: TGCGCCAGCAGCTTGTCACTAGCGGGGGGCAATGAGCAGTTCTTC.

This clonotype was recorded many times. The chain couples TRBV20-1 to TRBJ2-7; TRBD2 matches 7 bases. V was pared by 5 bases and J by 4 bases, with 8 bases of the junction left unmatched. Germline CDR1 is DFQATT and CDR2 is SNEGSKA (reference sequence). The CDR3 consists of 13 residues. DNA of the CDR3: TGCAGTGCTTCCCGAGGCGGGAGTTACGAGCAGTACTTC. This gives the protein CSASRGGSYEQYF.

This clonotype was observed at least ten times. The genes are TRBV29-1 and TRBJ1-1, with D perhaps TRBD1 (5 bases). Per germline, CDR1 SQVTM and CDR2 ANQGSEA. Trimming stripped 7 bases from V and 1 base from J, with 7 bases between. This CDR3 is 11 amino acids long. In DNA form, the CDR3 reads TGCAGCGGGCAGGGGAACACTGAAGCTTTCTTT. It codes for CSGQGNTEAFF.

This clonotype was counted many times. The chain is built from TRBV7-6 and TRBJ2-7; 8 positions agree with TRBD1. With 5 bases clipped from V and 6 bases from J, the junction kept 6 bases outside the gene matches. Germline V gives CDR1 SGHVS, CDR2 FNYEAQ. The CDR3 runs 13 residues. The CDR3 DNA sequence: TGTGCCAGCAGCCGGACAGGGCAGGGCGAGCAGTACTTC. Protein sequence: CASSRTGQGEQYF.